These 12 T cell receptor beta chains originate from one sample sequenced in a study of memory CD4+ T cells and cytomegalovirus serostatus. Profiled with immunoSEQ multiplex PCR; TCRdb holds only in-frame clones, not every one. The profile shows 45,000 to 50,000 clones, roughly 78% of them singletons. The sort gate was single viable CD3+CD4+CD8-CD45RO+ cells for memory CD4+ T cells. The material sequenced was memory CD4+ T cells from blood. These receptors were collected from an adult in good health and CMV-seronegative.

This clone was recorded once. The gene calls are TRBV14 and TRBJ1-1; unclear D gene. This CDR3 has 15 amino acids. V lost 0 bases and J 2 bases, leaving 10 bases between the germline ends. Germline assignment: CDR1 SGHDN and CDR2 FVKESK. The chain's CDR3 is CASSQDKEINTEAFF. DNA for the CDR3: TGTGCCAGCAGCCAAGACAAAGAGATTAACACTGAAGCTTTCTTT.

The J gene is TRBJ1-2, the V gene TRBV15; tentatively, D is TRBD1 (6 bases). V was cut by 0 bases and J by 6 bases, with 11 bases left in between. Germline values: CDR1 LNHNV, CDR2 YYDKDF (reference sequence). The CDR3 loop spans 14 amino acids. CDR3 sequence (DNA): TGTGCCACCAGCAGAGAGATTAGGACAGATGGCTACACCTTC. It translates to CATSREIRTDGYTF.

J is TRBJ2-3 and V is TRBV5-1; possibly TRBD2 for D (6 bases). Trimming cost V 4 bases and J 8 bases, with 23 bases left between them. Per germline, CDR1 SGHRS and CDR2 YFSETQ. This CDR3 comprises 16 residues. CDR3 loop: CASSPAPGVRGATQYF. CDR3 bases: TGCGCCAGCAGCCCCGCACCGGGGGTACGCGGTGCTACGCAGTATTTT.

This rearrangement joins TRBV29-1 to TRBJ2-2; 11 bases line up with TRBD2. Germline CDR1 SQVTM, CDR2 ANQGSEA. This CDR3 is built from 15 residues. J gave up 0 bases and V 7 bases, and 4 bases lay outside the gene matches. The CDR3 loop is CSASTSGTNTGELFF. CDR3 sequence (DNA): TGCAGCGCCTCGACTAGCGGGACGAACACCGGGGAGCTGTTTTTT.

This clone came up a few times. The rearrangement joins TRBV2 to TRBJ2-2, with D possibly matching TRBD1 (6 bases). Trimming removed 3 bases from V and 4 bases from J, with 12 bases in between. The germline CDR1 and CDR2 sequences are SNHLY and FYNNEI. CDR3 length: 15 residues. DNA of the CDR3: TGTGCCAGCAGTGAGAATAACAGGGCCACCGGGGAGCTGTTTTTT. Its translation: CASSENNRATGELFF.

The chain combines TRBV5-1 with TRBJ1-1; D is perhaps TRBD1 (5 bases). This CDR3 region has 13 residues. Deletions cut 4 bases from V and 0 bases from J, with 7 bases between. The V gene's germline CDR1 is SGHRS and CDR2 YFSETQ. CDR3 DNA sequence: TGCGCCAGCAGCCAAGGGGTGAACACTGAAGCTTTCTTT. The encoded protein is CASSQGVNTEAFF.

The chain carries TRBV29-1 and TRBJ1-2, with D maybe TRBD1 (5 bases). V lost 6 bases and J 3 bases, leaving 11 bases between the germline ends. The germline CDR1 and CDR2 sequences are SQVTM and ANQGSEA. The CDR3 has 12 amino acids. For the CDR3, the DNA is TGCAGCGTCGCCGGGGGGGACTATGGCTACACCTTC. Translation gives CSVAGGDYGYTF. The full variable domain, rest sourced from reference TRBV29-1 and TRBJ1-2, is SAVISQKPSRDICQRGTSLTIQCQVDSQVTMMFWYRQQPGQSLTLIATANQGSEATYESGFVIDKFPISRPNLTFSTLTVSNMSPEDSSIYLCSVAGGDYGYTFGSGTRLTVV.

This clone was counted a few times. Written as DNA, the CDR3 is TGTGCCAGTCGGGGGTCGTTAAACTATGGCTACACCTTC. Its protein is CASRGSLNYGYTF. The chain combines TRBV19 with TRBJ1-2, with D tentatively TRBD1 (5 bases). CDR1 and CDR2 from the germline V gene are LNHDA and SQIVND (reference sequence). This CDR3 has 13 residues. Deletions cut 8 bases from V and 2 bases from J, with 12 bases between.

The chain recombines TRBV5-4 with TRBJ1-1, with a weak D call TRBD1 (6 bases). V was pared by 4 bases and J by 0 bases, with 13 bases between. This CDR3 region has 15 residues. Looked up from germline, CDR1 is SGHNT and CDR2 is YYREEE (reference sequence). In nucleotides, the CDR3 is TGTGCCAGCAGCCCCGGACAGCACATGAACACTGAAGCTTTCTTT. Translated, it gives CASSPGQHMNTEAFF.

The gene calls are TRBV30 and TRBJ2-3, with D perhaps TRBD1 or TRBD2 (5 bases each). The germline V gene encodes CDR1 GTSNPN and CDR2 SVGIG (reference sequence). The ends were cut back, 2 bases at V and 4 bases at J, with 7 bases in the middle. This CDR3 is built from 12 residues. CDR3: CAWSPGPDTQYF. CDR3 in DNA: TGTGCCTGGAGTCCGGGACCAGATACGCAGTATTTT.

The V and J genes are TRBV30 and TRBJ2-2; perhaps TRBD1 as D (7 bases). Trimming removed 0 bases at V and 4 bases at J, with 18 bases between. Germline V gives CDR1 GTSNPN, CDR2 SVGIG (reference sequence). CDR3 length: 17 amino acids. The CDR3 region has the DNA TGTGCCTGGAGTGTCGGGTGGAGGGGGCACCTCACCGGGGAGCTGTTTTTT. Protein product: CAWSVGWRGHLTGELFF.

This chain connects TRBV5-4 to TRBJ2-7; 7 bases are a match to TRBD2. V lost 5 bases, J lost 0 bases, and 14 bases stayed unmatched. Germline-derived CDR1 and CDR2 are SGHNT and YYREEE (reference sequence). The CDR3 consists of 17 residues. CDR3 DNA: TGTGCCAGCAGGAATGCCTCGGGGCGGGGGAGCTCCTACGAGCAGTACTTC. Protein: CASRNASGRGSSYEQYF.